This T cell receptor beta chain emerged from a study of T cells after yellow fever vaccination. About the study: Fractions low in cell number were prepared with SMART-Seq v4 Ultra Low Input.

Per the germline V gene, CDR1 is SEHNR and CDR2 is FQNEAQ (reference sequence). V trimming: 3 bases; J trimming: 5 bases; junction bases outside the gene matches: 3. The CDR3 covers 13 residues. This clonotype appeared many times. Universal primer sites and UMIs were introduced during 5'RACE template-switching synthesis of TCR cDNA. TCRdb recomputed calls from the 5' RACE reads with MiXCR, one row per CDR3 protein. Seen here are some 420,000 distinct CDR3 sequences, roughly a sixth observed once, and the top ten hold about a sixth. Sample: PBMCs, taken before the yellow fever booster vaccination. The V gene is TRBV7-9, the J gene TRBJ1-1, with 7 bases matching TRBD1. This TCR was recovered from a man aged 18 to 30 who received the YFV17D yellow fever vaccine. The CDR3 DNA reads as TGTGCCAGCAGCTTCTCACAGGGGACTGAAGCTTTCTTT. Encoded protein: CASSFSQGTEAFF.